This TCR beta chain was retrieved from a study of T cell responses to AZD1222 COVID-19 vaccine. Using immunoSEQ multiplex PCR, the repertoire was profiled, and TCRdb retains in-frame clones only, with some absent. The sample includes more than 110,000 clones, 80% to 90% of them seen just once. The CDR3 runs to 15 residues. Germline CDR1 reads MNHEY; CDR2 reads SMNVEV (reference sequence). Trimming took 8 bases from V and 3 from J; bases not matched to a gene: 6. Sample: peripheral blood, taken on day 0 of AZD1222 vaccination. The source of this sequence is an adult in good health. V is TRBV27 and J is TRBJ1-6; TRBD1 matches at 8 bases. The CDR3 sequence is CASSTGAGYNSPLHF. CDR3 nucleotides: TGTGCCAGCTCGACAGGGGCAGGCTATAATTCACCCCTCCACTTT.